What follows are 26 T cell receptor beta chains derived from one specimen sequenced in a study of T cells in Graves' hyperthyroidism and ophthalmopathy (dated by TCRdb to between 2018 and 2020). The library was prepared using multiplex PCR. The sample was run on an Illumina HiSeq 2000. TCR beta CDR3 regions were amplified from RNA transcripts. For the first round of RT-PCR on the TCR CDR3, the HTBI primer set was used together with the Qiagen OneStep RT-PCR kit. The public reads were reanalyzed by TCRdb: fastp trimming at Q25, MiXCR alignment, in-frame beta chains only. Records with the same CDR3 protein are collapsed into one entry carrying the most frequent genes and DNA. This sample comprises 150,000 to 200,000 distinct CDR3 sequences, around 8.9% of them detected only once. The ten top clones hold about 20% of the sample. Sequenced material: blood. These receptors all come from a woman aged 18 to 35 with Graves' hyperthyroidism that later progressed to Graves' ophthalmopathy.

This clonotype occurred many times. This sequence joins TRBV15 and TRBJ1-5; a possible D gene is TRBD1 (5 bases). V was cut by 0 bases and J by 7 bases, with 13 bases left in between. The CDR3 contains 15 residues. The germline V gene encodes CDR1 LNHNV and CDR2 YYDKDF (reference sequence). CDR3 in amino acids: CATSRDGKGRQPQHF. CDR3 bases: TGTGCCACCAGCAGAGATGGGAAGGGGAGGCAGCCCCAGCATTTT.

Ten or more counts support this clonotype. V and J are TRBV6-2 or TRBV6-3 and TRBJ2-5; TRBD1 is a possible D gene (6 bases). V was pared by 6 bases and J by 1 base, with 12 bases between. The CDR3 consists of 14 residues. Germline V lookup: CDR1 MNHEY, CDR2 SVGEGT. CDR3 DNA: TGTGCCAGCAGAAAGCGACAGGTCCAAGAGACCCAGTACTTC. As protein: CASRKRQVQETQYF.

The genes are TRBV27 and TRBJ2-1; TRBD2 aligns across 8 bases. Germline assignment: CDR1 MNHEY and CDR2 SMNVEV (reference sequence). The CDR3 spans 16 residues. Trimming at V came to 7 bases and at J to 5 bases, leaving 13 bases not matched to a gene. The CDR3, as DNA: TGTGCCAGCACACCCTTAGCGGGACTACCCGACAATGAGCAGTTCTTC. It yields the protein CASTPLAGLPDNEQFF.

In its sample, this clonotype was seen a few times. The rearrangement links TRBV18 to TRBJ1-6; 7 bases map to TRBD1. The CDR3 has 16 amino acids. Germline values: CDR1 KGHSH, CDR2 LQKENI. J gave up 5 bases and V 5 bases, and 9 bases lay outside the gene matches. The DNA of the CDR3 is TGTGCCAGCTCAAGAACTCCGGGACAGAATAATTCACCCCTCCACTTT. Its protein is CASSRTPGQNNSPLHF.

This clonotype has at least ten counts. The V and J genes are TRBV5-1 and TRBJ2-1; TRBD2 matches at 7 bases. Per germline, CDR1 SGHRS and CDR2 YFSETQ. CDR3 length: 13 residues. V trimming: 4 bases; J trimming: 9 bases; junction bases outside the gene matches: 7. This chain's CDR3 is CASSDQRDGEQFF. In DNA form, the CDR3 reads TGCGCCAGCAGCGACCAGCGGGACGGTGAGCAGTTCTTC.

This clonotype was seen a single time. One base away lies a much larger clone, so this may be a sequencing read error. A read error is likely, as this CDR3 ends without the conserved phenylalanine or tryptophan. The chain joins TRBV10-3 to TRBJ2-4; TRBD2 matches 11 bases. Germline values: CDR1 ENHRY, CDR2 SYGVKD. The CDR3 totals 17 residues. The trim removed 0 bases at V and 5 bases at J, leaving 6 bases unmatched. This CDR3 is CAISESWLAGGQNIQYL. The CDR3 DNA reads TGTGCCATCAGTGAGTCTTGGCTAGCGGGGGGCCAAAACATTCAGTACCTC.

This clonotype was counted at least ten times. V usage is TRBV30 and J usage is TRBJ1-1; the match to TRBD1 covers 8 bases. Germline CDR1 and CDR2: GTSNPN and SVGIG (reference sequence). V was pared by 6 bases and J by 10 bases, with 10 bases of the junction left unmatched. The CDR3 extends over 12 amino acids. The CDR3 here is CACRRDRWGAFF. The DNA for the CDR3 is TGTGCCTGCCGGAGGGACAGGTGGGGAGCTTTCTTT.

This clonotype was recorded a few times. The rearrangement links TRBV3-1 to TRBJ2-1, with 8 nucleotides matching TRBD2. The germline V gene has CDR1 LGHDT and CDR2 YNNKEL (reference sequence). This CDR3 comprises 15 residues. V trimming: 6 bases; J trimming: 1 base; junction bases outside the gene matches: 5. The CDR3 region is CASRSGGGSYNEQFF. CDR3 coding DNA: TGTGCCAGCAGGTCCGGCGGGGGGTCCTACAATGAGCAGTTCTTC.

The genes are TRBV25-1 and TRBJ2-7; D is possibly TRBD1 (6 bases). Germline V lookup: CDR1 MGHDK, CDR2 SYGVNS. Trimming shortened V by 10 bases and J by 3 bases, and 22 bases separated the two germline ends. The CDR3 spans 15 residues. The CDR3 region is CATLKQTGTHYEQYF. CDR3 nucleotide sequence: TGTGCCACCCTAAAGCAGACAGGCACCCACTACGAGCAGTACTTC.

This clonotype was counted many times. The genes are TRBV6-2 or TRBV6-3 and TRBJ1-1, with 7 bases lining up with TRBD1. The CDR3 spans 15 residues. Unmatched junction bases numbered 8, after V lost 3 bases and J lost 4 bases. Germline values: CDR1 MNHEY, CDR2 SVGEGT. Written as DNA, the CDR3 is TGTGCCAGCAGTTATAATACAGGGGTTGGCACTGAAGCTTTCTTT. Protein: CASSYNTGVGTEAFF.

This clonotype was observed at least ten times. The chain employs TRBV4-1 and TRBJ2-1; perhaps D is TRBD1 or TRBD2 (5 bases each). Germline V lookup: CDR1 MGHRA, CDR2 YSYEKL. Trimming took off 2 bases at V and 9 bases at J, with 23 bases between the two ends. The CDR3 length is 17 residues. The CDR3 DNA sequence: TGCGCCAGCAGCCAACTTCCGGGACCAAGAGACCGCCGTGAGCAGTTCTTC. Translated, it gives CASSQLPGPRDRREQFF.

This clonotype was counted ten times or more. The chain carries TRBV6-1 and TRBJ1-2, with unresolved D. This CDR3 has 17 amino acids. CDR1 is MNHNS, CDR2 SASEGT, per germline. Trimming took off 0 bases at V and 7 bases at J, with 21 bases between the two ends. The CDR3 region has the DNA TGTGCCAGCAGTGAAGCCTCTGGCGCAATCGGGTTGCGTGGCTACACCTTC. It yields the protein CASSEASGAIGLRGYTF.

At least ten counts were recorded for this clonotype. The rearrangement joins TRBV7-3 to TRBJ2-3, with 8 nucleotides matching TRBD1. This CDR3 is built from 16 residues. With 5 bases clipped from V and 0 bases from J, the junction kept 7 bases outside the gene matches. Germline lookup yields CDR1 SGHTA and CDR2 FQGTGA. The CDR3 DNA follows: TGTGCCAGCAGCATTGACAGGGGTGCTAGCACAGATACGCAGTATTTT. This sequence encodes CASSIDRGASTDTQYF.

This clonotype was detected many times. V is TRBV2 and J is TRBJ1-6, with 10 bases matching TRBD1. J was trimmed by 4 bases and V by 5 bases; bases with no gene match: 5. Germline V lookup: CDR1 SNHLY, CDR2 FYNNEI. This CDR3 region has 16 residues. The DNA for the CDR3 is TGTGCCAGCAGTCGGGACAGGGGCGAGTATAATTCACCCCTCCACTTT. It yields the protein CASSRDRGEYNSPLHF.

This clonotype was seen repeatedly, ten times or more. V gene TRBV7-9 combines with J gene TRBJ2-3; the D gene is possibly TRBD1 (5 bases). CDR3 length equals 13 residues. V shed 5 bases and J shed 7 bases, with 13 bases lying between them. Germline CDR1 reads SEHNR; CDR2 reads FQNEAQ (reference sequence). DNA for the CDR3: TGTGCCAGCAGCACTCGACAGCGCAATACGCAGTATTTT. Residues: CASSTRQRNTQYF.

For this clonotype: With a much larger clone just one base away, this may be a read error. V and J are TRBV14 and TRBJ2-5; weak D call: TRBD2 (7 bases). This CDR3 spans 13 amino acids. The germline V gene encodes CDR1 SGHDN and CDR2 FVKESK. V was cut by 4 bases and J by 7 bases, with 13 bases left in between. DNA for the CDR3: TGTGCCAGCAGCCTCGGACGGGGGGCGACCCAGTACTTC. This sequence encodes CASSLGRGATQYF.

This clonotype came up many times. V and J are TRBV12-3 or TRBV12-4 and TRBJ1-5, with a possible D match to TRBD1 (5 bases). The V end lost 1 base, the J end lost 2 bases, and 12 bases lay between the germline ends. This CDR3 has 16 residues. The DNA of the CDR3 is TGTGCCAGCAGTTTAGGCTCGGGGGTACGCAATCAGCCCCAGCATTTT. Translation: CASSLGSGVRNQPQHF.

In its sample, this clonotype was seen many times. The chain joins TRBV28 to TRBJ1-5; a possible D gene is TRBD1 (5 bases). The CDR3 runs to 17 residues. Germline CDR1 is MDHEN and CDR2 is SYDVKM. V was clipped by 5 bases and J by 7 bases, with 24 bases between them. The CDR3, as DNA: TGTGCCAGCAGTCCCCCTGTTCACAGGTTGGGAGGACAGCCCCAGCATTTT. This gives the protein CASSPPVHRLGGQPQHF.

This clonotype has ten or more counts. J is TRBJ2-1 and V is TRBV20-1; unclear D gene. Germline V lookup: CDR1 DFQATT, CDR2 SNEGSKA (reference sequence). V shed 0 bases and J shed 0 bases, with 12 bases lying between them. The CDR3 has 16 amino acids. CDR3 amino acids: CSARDMRTSSYNEQFF. CDR3 sequence (DNA): TGCAGTGCTAGAGATATGCGGACGAGCTCCTACAATGAGCAGTTCTTC.

This clonotype came up many times. CDR3 DNA sequence: TGTGCCAGCAGCTGGGGACTAGCGGCGGGTAGCACAGATACGCAGTATTTT. Protein sequence: CASSWGLAAGSTDTQYF. The chain couples TRBV5-4 to TRBJ2-3; 11 bases match TRBD2. The trim removed 3 bases at V and 0 bases at J, leaving 6 bases unmatched. Germline-derived CDR1 and CDR2 are SGHNT and YYREEE (reference sequence). The CDR3 extends over 17 amino acids.

This clonotype was counted at least ten times. The rearrangement uses TRBV6-1 and TRBJ2-1; perhaps TRBD1 as D (5 bases). Germline V gene data show CDR1 as MNHNS and CDR2 as SASEGT. Trimming cost V 6 bases and J 2 bases, with 8 bases left between them. There are 13 residues in the CDR3. CDR3 amino acids: CASRQGTYNEQFF. The CDR3 DNA sequence: TGTGCCAGCAGGCAGGGCACCTACAATGAGCAGTTCTTC.

The table lists this clonotype with many counts. The CDR3 nucleotides read TGTGCCAGCAGCTTAATCCCTAGCGGGAGCACAGATACGCAGTATTTT. Translated: CASSLIPSGSTDTQYF. The gene calls are TRBV7-3 and TRBJ2-3; TRBD2 matches at 8 bases. The trim removed 1 base at V and 0 bases at J, leaving 3 bases unmatched. The CDR3 loop spans 16 amino acids. Looked up from germline, CDR1 is SGHTA and CDR2 is FQGTGA.

This clonotype was observed a few times. The chain links TRBV20-1 to TRBJ2-5; TRBD2 agrees at 8 bases. CDR3 length: 16 amino acids. J was trimmed by 5 bases and V by 0 bases; bases with no gene match: 11. Germline V gene sequence: CDR1 DFQATT, CDR2 SNEGSKA (reference sequence). DNA of the CDR3: TGCAGTGCTAGAGATCCGGGGGGGGGGCGGTCCGAGACCCAGTACTTC. Translation gives CSARDPGGGRSETQYF.

This clonotype was detected many times. The V gene is TRBV7-8, the J gene TRBJ1-6; D gene ambiguous. Looked up from germline, CDR1 is SGHVS and CDR2 is FQNEAQ. Trimming removed 1 base from V and 7 bases from J, with 11 bases in between. This CDR3 spans 15 amino acids. This CDR3 reads CASSLDWPSNSPLHF. The DNA of the CDR3 is TGTGCCAGCAGCTTAGACTGGCCTAGCAATTCACCCCTCCACTTT.

This clonotype was recorded at least ten times. V gene TRBV3-1 combines with J gene TRBJ2-1; 10 bases agree with TRBD1. The CDR3 length is 15 residues. Unmatched junction bases numbered 3, after V lost 3 bases and J lost 4 bases. Germline values: CDR1 LGHDT, CDR2 YNNKEL (reference sequence). CDR3 in DNA: TGTGCCAGCAGCCATGGGGACAGGGGTTACAATGAGCAGTTCTTC. It translates to CASSHGDRGYNEQFF.

This clonotype was counted many times. The V and J genes are TRBV30 and TRBJ1-2; D is unclear. The CDR3 is 10 amino acids. Looked up from germline, CDR1 is GTSNPN and CDR2 is SVGIG (reference sequence). V was shortened by 4 bases and J by 6 bases, with 6 bases between the two germline ends. For the CDR3, the DNA is TGTGCCTGGATGAAGGATGGCTACACCTTC. Translating gives CAWMKDGYTF.